The sequence of this T cell receptor beta chain was determined in a study of graft-versus-host responses after intestinal transplantation. Study at large: Grafts were multivisceral, liver-intestinal, or isolated intestinal. Uniformly, recipients were administered anti-thymocyte globulin induction with subsequent tacrolimus and steroids for about 3 years.

Per germline, CDR1 LNHNV and CDR2 YYDKDF (reference sequence). The CDR3 totals 15 residues. V was clipped by 1 base and J by 3 bases; unmatched bases: 3. The study, taken as a whole, reports: GvH clonotypes were identified within recipient marrow, with a subset emerging first in ileum or blood. HvG clone declines early post-transplant were associated with peak circulating GvH levels.

Concerning this clone itself: The antigen is unknown.

The assay was immunoSEQ multiplex PCR, and TCRdb's table has in-frame clones only and misses some. This table has about 64,000 clones, approximately 91% appearing once. The receptor comes from a human donor who was the organ donor for an intestinal transplant. Sequences were derived from unstimulated CD8+ T cells sorted from spleen or lymph node cells, sampled before transplant. The chain uses TRBV15 and TRBJ2-1; 7 bases align to TRBD2. This chain's CDR3 is CATSRGLADYNEQFF. CDR3 coding DNA: TGTGCCACCAGCAGAGGCCTAGCGGACTACAATGAGCAGTTCTTC.